This entry describes one TCR beta chain. PCR primers comprised 60 Vbeta and 13 Jbeta primers. Measured with immunoSEQ multiplex PCR; TCRdb has only the in-frame clones, and not every one. The table has about 160,000 clones, less than 90% seen once. These data originate in a study of cytomegalovirus exposure and HLA in healthy donors. The donors, nominally healthy at sampling, likely had unrecorded immune exposures. Sequenced sample: PBMCs. This receptor was identified in a woman in her late teens or twenties in good health and CMV-seronegative.

The CDR3 loop is CASSVEGGDRTNEKLFF. The CDR3 nucleotides are TGTGCCAGCAGCGTAGAAGGGGGCGACAGGACTAATGAAAAACTGTTTTTT. The chain has TRBV9 and TRBJ1-4; 7 bases are shared with TRBD1. Germline V gene lookup returns CDR1 SGDLS and CDR2 YYNGEE. The V segment lost 0 bases and the J segment 2 bases; nucleotides outside the gene matches: 7. The CDR3 length is 17 residues.